The 2 T cell receptor beta chains given below trace back to one sample, sequenced in a study of blood T cell repertoires in COVID-19. Using immunoSEQ multiplex PCR, the repertoire was profiled, and TCRdb retains in-frame clones only, with some absent. The data show fewer than 250,000 clones, 80% to 90% seen once. The specimen sequenced was PBMCs or T cells enriched from blood (not recorded which). The source of these receptors is a woman aged 40 to 49 with acute COVID-19.

The V and J genes are TRBV29-1 and TRBJ2-5; tentatively, D is TRBD2 (6 bases). The CDR3 has 17 residues. V dropped 4 bases and J dropped 2 bases, with 23 bases sitting between them. Germline CDR1 reads SQVTM; CDR2 reads ANQGSEA. CDR3 region: CSVARRGGRASQETQYF. The CDR3 DNA reads TGCAGCGTTGCGAGGAGGGGAGGAAGAGCCTCGCAAGAGACCCAGTACTTC.

The chain joins TRBV19 to TRBJ1-5, with 7 bases aligning to TRBD1. Trimming cost V 8 bases and J 2 bases; bases outside gene matches: 3. Germline V CDR1 and CDR2: LNHDA, SQIVND (reference sequence). CDR3 size: 13 residues. CDR3 sequence (DNA): TGTGCCAGTTCCGACAGGGGCAATCAGCCCCAGCATTTT. It encodes CASSDRGNQPQHF.